Each of the 27 T cell receptor beta chains below was sequenced from the same sample in a study of blood T cell repertoires in COVID-19. Profiled with immunoSEQ multiplex PCR; TCRdb holds only in-frame clones, not every one. The sample lists a few hundred thousand clones; around 80% were seen once. The sequenced material came from PBMCs or T cells enriched from blood (not recorded which). All receptors come from a man aged 25 to 40 with acute COVID-19.

The chain joins TRBV5-6 to TRBJ1-1; D gene ambiguous. The CDR3 consists of 13 residues. CDR1 is SGHDT, CDR2 YYEEEE, per germline. The V and J ends lost 2 bases and 0 bases respectively, with 5 bases between them. CDR3 in DNA: TGTGCCAGCAGCTTTCCAATGAACACTGAAGCTTTCTTT. The encoded protein is CASSFPMNTEAFF. The full variable domain, its missing parts supplied by reference TRBV5-6 and TRBJ1-1, is DAGVTQSPTHLIKTRGQQVTLRCSPKSGHDTVSWYQQALGQGPQFIFQYYEEEERQRGNFPDRFSGHQFPNYSSELNVNALLLGDSALYLCASSFPMNTEAFFGQGTRLTVV.

The chain combines TRBV9 with TRBJ1-6; D uncertain. The V gene lost 4 bases and the J gene lost 4 bases, with 9 bases spanning the gap. The V gene's germline CDR1 is SGDLS and CDR2 YYNGEE. The CDR3 has 14 amino acids. The DNA of the CDR3 is TGTGCCAGCAGCAGCCGAGCGTATAATTCACCCCTCCACTTT. Its translation: CASSSRAYNSPLHF.

The rearrangement links TRBV5-4 to TRBJ2-6; a possible D gene is TRBD1 (5 bases). The V end was cut by 2 bases, the J end by 4 bases, with 16 bases between. There are 17 residues in the CDR3. Looked up from germline, CDR1 is SGHNT and CDR2 is YYREEE (reference sequence). The DNA for the CDR3 is TGTGCCAGCAGCTTTCCCAGACAGCCCCACGGGGCCAACGTCCTGACTTTC. This gives the protein CASSFPRQPHGANVLTF.

The chain couples TRBV11-3 to TRBJ1-1; no definite D call. The V gene lost 5 bases and the J gene lost 2 bases, with 15 bases spanning the gap. The V gene's germline CDR1 is SGHNT and CDR2 YENEEA. The CDR3 length is 15 residues. CDR3 amino acids: CASSPGRGSNTEAFF. The DNA for the CDR3 is TGTGCCAGCAGCCCAGGCCGGGGAAGCAACACTGAAGCTTTCTTT.

This clone occurred once. The same CDR3 arises from other DNA sequences in this sample as well. V is TRBV18 and J is TRBJ2-5, with D possibly matching TRBD1 (6 bases). The CDR3 covers 13 residues. Trimming pared 4 bases from V and 0 bases from J, leaving 6 bases between. The V gene's germline CDR1 is KGHSH and CDR2 LQKENI. The CDR3 DNA reads as TGTGCCAGCTCACGGACAGACCAAGAGACCCAGTACTTC. Its translation is CASSRTDQETQYF.

The chain joins TRBV11-3 to TRBJ2-2; TRBD2 matches 12 bases. CDR3 length: 15 amino acids. Germline assignment: CDR1 SGHNT and CDR2 YENEEA. The V gene end was trimmed by 5 bases and the J gene end by 6 bases; junction bases not matched to a gene: 4. The chain's CDR3 is CASSTRLAGAGELFF. The DNA of the CDR3 is TGTGCCAGCAGCACCCGACTAGCGGGGGCCGGGGAGCTGTTTTTT.

CDR3 region: CASSYSHSGAYEQYV. In DNA form, the CDR3 reads TGTGCCAGCAGTTACTCGCACAGCGGGGCCTACGAGCAGTACGTC. The rearrangement joins TRBV6-2 or TRBV6-3 to TRBJ2-7, with 7 bases identical to TRBD2. With V trimmed by 0 bases and J by 2 bases, 4 bases remained unmatched. The CDR3 consists of 15 residues. CDR1 and CDR2 (germline): MNHEY, SVGEGT.

The CDR3 reads CASSIFPGELFF. The CDR3 DNA sequence: TGTGCCAGTAGTATCTTCCCCGGGGAGCTGTTTTTT. The V gene is TRBV19, the J gene TRBJ2-2; D call uncertain. This CDR3 is 12 amino acids long. From germline, CDR1 is LNHDA and CDR2 SQIVND (reference sequence). V shed 3 bases and J shed 6 bases, with 5 bases lying between them. Variable domain in full (rest from reference TRBV19 and TRBJ2-2): DGGITQSPKYLFRKEGQNVTLSCEQNLNHDAMYWYRQDPGQGLRLIYYSQIVNDFQKGDIAEGYSVSREKKESFPLTVTSAQKNPTAFYLCASSIFPGELFFGEGSRLTVL.

V gene TRBV11-3 combines with J gene TRBJ1-1; D perhaps matches TRBD1 (5 bases). This CDR3 contains 14 residues. From germline, CDR1 is SGHNT and CDR2 YENEEA. Trimming cost V 5 bases and J 0 bases, with 10 bases left between them. In DNA form, the CDR3 reads TGTGCCAGCAGCCGCAGACAGATGAACACTGAAGCTTTCTTT. Protein: CASSRRQMNTEAFF.

This chain links TRBV10-1 with TRBJ2-5; perhaps TRBD1 as D (6 bases). Deletions cut 6 bases from V and 10 bases from J, with 18 bases between. This CDR3 comprises 13 residues. Per the germline V gene, CDR1 is WNHNN and CDR2 is SYGVQD (reference sequence). CDR3: CASSAGTPKGQYF. In nucleotides, the CDR3 is TGCGCCAGCAGCGCCGGGACACCGAAGGGCCAGTACTTC.

The chain recombines TRBV10-1 with TRBJ1-1, with D maybe TRBD1 (5 bases). Trimming shortened V by 2 bases and J by 1 base, and 11 bases separated the two germline ends. Germline CDR1 and CDR2: WNHNN and SYGVQD (reference sequence). The CDR3 covers 15 residues. The CDR3 coding sequence is TGCGCCAGCAGTGAGGCGAGGGGAGGGAACACTGAAGCTTTCTTT. This translates into CASSEARGGNTEAFF.

The chain has TRBV11-2 and TRBJ2-1; 14 bases are shared with TRBD2. The CDR3 consists of 16 residues. V trimming: 1 base; J trimming: 6 bases; junction bases outside the gene matches: 2. Germline CDR1 SGHAT, CDR2 FQNNGV. The chain's CDR3 is CASSLGLAGGPNEQFF. The CDR3 nucleotides are TGTGCCAGCAGCTTAGGACTAGCGGGAGGGCCCAATGAGCAGTTCTTC. The variable domain in full, completed from reference TRBV11-2 and TRBJ2-1, reads EAGVAQSPRYKIIEKRQSVAFWCNPISGHATLYWYQQILGQGPKLLIQFQNNGVVDDSQLPKDRFSAERLKGVDSTLKIQPAKLEDSAVYLCASSLGLAGGPNEQFFGPGTRLTVL.

J is TRBJ2-1 and V is TRBV6-4; weak D call: TRBD2 (6 bases). The CDR3 has 12 residues. The germline V gene has CDR1 MRHNA and CDR2 SNTAGT. The V end was cut by 4 bases, the J end by 8 bases, with 9 bases between. The CDR3 region is CASSVGEDEQFF. CDR3 DNA sequence: TGTGCCAGCAGTGTCGGGGAGGATGAGCAGTTCTTC.

The V gene is TRBV7-6, the J gene TRBJ2-5; TRBD1 matches 8 bases. The germline gives CDR1 SGHVS, CDR2 FNYEAQ. The CDR3 has 14 amino acids. After removal of 5 bases from V and 5 bases from J, the junction contained 7 bases not matched to a gene. CDR3 in DNA: TGTGCCAGCAGCACATCAGGGGGCTCGGAGACCCAGTACTTC. This translates into CASSTSGGSETQYF. Variable domain in full (rest from reference TRBV7-6 and TRBJ2-5): GAGVSQSPRYKVTKRGQDVALRCDPISGHVSLYWYRQALGQGPEFLTYFNYEAQQDKSGLPNDRFSAERPEGSISTLTIQRTEQRDSAMYRCASSTSGGSETQYFGPGTRLLVL.

Written as DNA, the CDR3 is TGCGCCAGCAGCCAAACTCCAAGGGAGAAGGGTGGCTACACCTTC. Translating it yields CASSQTPREKGGYTF. The J gene is TRBJ1-2, the V gene TRBV4-1; D remains unclear. This CDR3 comprises 15 residues. Trimming left V 2 bases short and J 7 bases short, with 17 bases between. The germline V gene encodes CDR1 MGHRA and CDR2 YSYEKL.

The chain has TRBV9 and TRBJ2-2, with a weak D call TRBD1 (5 bases). Trimming took 4 bases from V and 5 from J, leaving 18 bases between them. The germline gives CDR1 SGDLS, CDR2 YYNGEE. CDR3 length: 16 residues. CDR3 nucleotide sequence: TGTGCCAGCAGCACTCAACCAGGGTTGGGGACCGGGGAGCTGTTTTTT. Translation: CASSTQPGLGTGELFF. The full variable domain, with the rest looked up from reference TRBV9 and TRBJ2-2, is DSGVTQTPKHLITATGQRVTLRCSPRSGDLSVYWYQQSLDQGLQFLIQYYNGEERAKGNILERFSAQQFPDLHSELNLSSLELGDSALYFCASSTQPGLGTGELFFGEGSRLTVL.

The chain combines TRBV2 with TRBJ2-7; D gene unclear. Per the germline V gene, CDR1 is SNHLY and CDR2 is FYNNEI. The V end was cut by 0 bases, the J end by 2 bases, with 8 bases between. The CDR3 contains 14 residues. The CDR3 bases are TGTGCCAGCAGTGAAGCGGGCAGTACCTACGAGCAGTACGTC. Translating gives CASSEAGSTYEQYV.

The V gene is TRBV11-3, the J gene TRBJ1-2; TRBD1 aligns across 7 bases. V gave up 4 bases and J gave up 4 bases; unmatched junction bases: 9. Germline-derived CDR1 and CDR2 are SGHNT and YENEEA. The CDR3 has 15 amino acids. This CDR3 is CASSYQGVDSYGYTF. The CDR3 coding sequence is TGTGCCAGCAGCTACCAGGGGGTCGATAGCTATGGCTACACCTTC.

V gene TRBV7-9 combines with J gene TRBJ2-7; weak D call: TRBD1 (5 bases). Germline CDR1 is SEHNR and CDR2 is FQNEAQ (reference sequence). V was pared by 0 bases and J by 0 bases, with 9 bases between. This CDR3 comprises 15 residues. This CDR3 reads CASSLAGASSYEQYV. In DNA form, the CDR3 reads TGTGCCAGCAGCTTAGCAGGGGCAAGCTCCTACGAGCAGTACGTC.

The genes are TRBV16 and TRBJ1-5; unclear D gene. Between the trimmed V and J ends, which lost 5 bases and 0 bases, there was a span of 8 bases. Germline CDR1 is KGHSY and CDR2 is FQNENV. There are 14 residues in the CDR3. CDR3 residues: CASSELNSNQPQHF. DNA for the CDR3: TGTGCCAGCAGCGAGCTGAATAGCAATCAGCCCCAGCATTTT.

The rearrangement links TRBV7-2 to TRBJ1-6; D unclear. This CDR3 is built from 15 residues. V shed 1 base and J shed 10 bases, with 14 bases lying between them. Per the germline V gene, CDR1 is SGHTA and CDR2 is FQGNSA. The CDR3 protein is CASSLVAPIPSPLHF. In DNA, the CDR3 is TGTGCCAGCAGCTTAGTAGCACCTATCCCCTCACCCCTCCACTTT.

This rearrangement joins TRBV24-1 to TRBJ2-1, with TRBD1 identical over 7 bases. The trim removed 4 bases at V and 3 bases at J, leaving 2 bases unmatched. Germline CDR1 KGHDR, CDR2 SFDVKD. CDR3 length: 14 amino acids. CDR3 region: CATSDRDSYNEQFF. The CDR3, as DNA: TGTGCCACCAGTGACCGGGACAGCTACAATGAGCAGTTCTTC.

Only one count was recorded for this clone. The chain combines TRBV19 with TRBJ1-5; 10 bases agree with TRBD1. Germline CDR1 reads LNHDA; CDR2 reads SQIVND (reference sequence). This CDR3 comprises 17 residues. J was trimmed by 2 bases and V by 5 bases; bases with no gene match: 9. CDR3 loop: CASSLMDRGVGNQPQHF. The CDR3 DNA reads TGTGCCAGTAGTTTGATGGACAGGGGGGTAGGCAATCAGCCCCAGCATTTT.

The chain couples TRBV7-8 to TRBJ1-2; D perhaps matches TRBD1 (5 bases). Germline V gives CDR1 SGHVS, CDR2 FQNEAQ. Trimming took 1 base from V and 0 from J, leaving 9 bases between them. The CDR3 has 15 residues. The CDR3 region has the DNA TGTGCCAGCAGCTTAGGAGGGGAGGCTAACTATGGCTACACCTTC. This translates into CASSLGGEANYGYTF. The full variable domain, in which reference TRBV7-8 and TRBJ1-2 provide the parts outside the CDR3, is GAGVSQSPRYKVAKRGQDVALRCDPISGHVSLFWYQQALGQGPEFLTYFQNEAQLDKSGLPSDRFFAERPEGSVSTLKIQRTQQEDSAVYLCASSLGGEANYGYTFGSGTRLTVV.

V and J are TRBV28 and TRBJ2-6, with TRBD1 matching 9 bases. The CDR3 extends over 17 amino acids. Per the germline V gene, CDR1 is MDHEN and CDR2 is SYDVKM. After removal of 2 bases from V and 2 bases from J, the junction contained 4 bases not matched to a gene. CDR3 in DNA: TGTGCCAGCAGTTTACGGGACAGGGCTCCTGGGGCCAACGTCCTGACTTTC. Its protein product is CASSLRDRAPGANVLTF.

This sequence joins TRBV5-4 and TRBJ1-2; TRBD1 agrees at 9 bases. Germline CDR1 is SGHNT and CDR2 is YYREEE (reference sequence). CDR3 length equals 16 residues. V dropped 1 base and J dropped 2; count of bases not matched to a gene: 6. The CDR3 region is CASSLPTGGWNYGYTF. The DNA of the CDR3 is TGTGCCAGCAGCTTGCCCACAGGGGGCTGGAACTATGGCTACACCTTC.

In DNA form, the CDR3 reads TGTGCCAGCAGCCTCGCAGGAACATACACCTTC. It specifies CASSLAGTYTF. The gene calls are TRBV3-1 (or the pseudogene TRBV3-2) and TRBJ1-2; D call uncertain. Germline V lookup: CDR1 LGHDT, CDR2 YNNKEL (reference sequence). V was shortened by 4 bases and J by 11 bases, with 11 bases between the two germline ends. This CDR3 contains 11 residues.